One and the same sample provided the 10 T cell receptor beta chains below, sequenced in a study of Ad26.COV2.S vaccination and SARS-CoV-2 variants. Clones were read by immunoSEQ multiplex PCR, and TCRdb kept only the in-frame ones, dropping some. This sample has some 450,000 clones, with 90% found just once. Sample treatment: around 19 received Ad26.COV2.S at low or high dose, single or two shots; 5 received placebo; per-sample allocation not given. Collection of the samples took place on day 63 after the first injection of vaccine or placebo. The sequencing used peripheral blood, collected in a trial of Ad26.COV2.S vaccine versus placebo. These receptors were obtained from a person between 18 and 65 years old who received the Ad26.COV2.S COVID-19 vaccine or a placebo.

Here the CDR3 reads CASSLGASGTQTQYF. CDR3 DNA sequence: TGTGCCAGCAGTTTGGGGGCTAGCGGGACGCAGACCCAGTACTTC. This chain links TRBV27 with TRBJ2-5, with 9 bases matching TRBD2. The CDR3 contains 15 residues. Germline trimming cut 3 bases from V and 6 bases from J; bases unmatched to any gene: 8. Germline V gives CDR1 MNHEY, CDR2 SMNVEV (reference sequence).

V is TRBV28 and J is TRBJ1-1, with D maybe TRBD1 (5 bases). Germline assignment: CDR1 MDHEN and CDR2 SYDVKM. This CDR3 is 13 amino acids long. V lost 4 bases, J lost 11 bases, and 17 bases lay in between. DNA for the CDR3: TGTGCCAGCAGTTCCTACAGCGCCTCAGGGGCTTTCTTT. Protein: CASSSYSASGAFF.

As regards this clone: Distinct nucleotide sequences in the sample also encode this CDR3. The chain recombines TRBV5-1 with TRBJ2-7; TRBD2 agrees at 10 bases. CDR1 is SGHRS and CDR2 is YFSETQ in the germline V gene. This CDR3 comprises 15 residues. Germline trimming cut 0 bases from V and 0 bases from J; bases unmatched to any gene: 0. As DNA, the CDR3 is TGCGCCAGCAGCTTGGCTAGCGGGAGCTCCTACGAGCAGTACTTC. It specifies CASSLASGSSYEQYF.

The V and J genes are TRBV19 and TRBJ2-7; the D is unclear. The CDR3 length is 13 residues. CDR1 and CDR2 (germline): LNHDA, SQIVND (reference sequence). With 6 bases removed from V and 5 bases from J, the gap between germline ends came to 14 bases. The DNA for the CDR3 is TGTGCCAGTAGCCCGCTAGGAGCGCACGAGCAGTACTTC. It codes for CASSPLGAHEQYF.

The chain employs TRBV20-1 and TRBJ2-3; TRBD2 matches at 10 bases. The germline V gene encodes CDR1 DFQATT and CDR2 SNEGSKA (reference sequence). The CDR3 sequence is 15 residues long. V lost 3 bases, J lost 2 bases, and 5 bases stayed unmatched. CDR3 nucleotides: TGCAGTGCTAGTCCACTAGCGGGAATCACAGATACGCAGTATTTT. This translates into CSASPLAGITDTQYF.

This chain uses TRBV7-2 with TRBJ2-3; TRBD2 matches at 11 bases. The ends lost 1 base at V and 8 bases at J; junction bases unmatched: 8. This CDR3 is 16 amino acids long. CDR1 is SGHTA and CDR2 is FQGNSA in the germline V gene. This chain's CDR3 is CASSLGLAGGGGTQYF. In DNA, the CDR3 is TGTGCCAGCAGCTTAGGCCTAGCGGGAGGTGGTGGTACGCAGTATTTT.

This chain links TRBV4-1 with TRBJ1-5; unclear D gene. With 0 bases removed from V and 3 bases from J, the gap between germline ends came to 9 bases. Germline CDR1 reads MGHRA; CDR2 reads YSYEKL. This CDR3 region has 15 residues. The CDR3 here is CASSQEDRSNQPQHF. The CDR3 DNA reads TGCGCCAGCAGCCAAGAAGATAGGTCCAATCAGCCCCAGCATTTT.

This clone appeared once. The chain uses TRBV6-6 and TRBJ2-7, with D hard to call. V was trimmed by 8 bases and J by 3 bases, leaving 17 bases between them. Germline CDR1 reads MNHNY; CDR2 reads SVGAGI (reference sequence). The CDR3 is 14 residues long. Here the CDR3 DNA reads TGTGCCAGCGAAACTTCTCAGGCCAGCTACGAGCAGTACTTC. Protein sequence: CASETSQASYEQYF.

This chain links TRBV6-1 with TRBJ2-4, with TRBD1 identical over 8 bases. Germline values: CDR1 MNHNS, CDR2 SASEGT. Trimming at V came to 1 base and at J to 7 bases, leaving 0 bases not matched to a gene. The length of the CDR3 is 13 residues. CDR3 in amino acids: CASSEGQGNIQYF. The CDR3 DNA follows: TGTGCCAGCAGTGAAGGACAGGGGAACATTCAGTACTTC.

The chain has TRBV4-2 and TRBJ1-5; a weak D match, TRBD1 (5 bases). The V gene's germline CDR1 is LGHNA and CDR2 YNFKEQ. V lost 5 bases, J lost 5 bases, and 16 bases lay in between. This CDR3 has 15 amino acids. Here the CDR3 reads CASSLDGGLDQPQHF. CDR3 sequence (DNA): TGTGCCAGCAGCTTAGACGGGGGACTGGATCAGCCCCAGCATTTT.